Listed here are 24 T cell receptor beta chains from one sample, sequenced in a study of low-dose radiotherapy and immunotherapy resistance in tumors. Primers used for first-strand cDNA, a TRAV- and TRBV-specific set, covered both alpha and beta chains. The TCRs were subjected to amplification over roughly 18 PCR cycles employing a constant-region primer in conjunction with a V-primer adapter. A single record per CDR3 protein comes from TCRdb applying MiXCR to the reads. The repertoire holds roughly 95,000 distinct CDR3 sequences, with under 25% as singletons. Time point meaning: after trial treatment. Treatment noted: LDRT plus nivolumab, ipilimumab, low-dose cyclophosphamide and aspirin (RACIN trial). This material consisted of PBMCs, taken after low-dose radiotherapy plus immunotherapy. The source is a female donor with ovarian cancer.

This clonotype was recorded many times. This chain links TRBV5-1 with TRBJ2-2, with D uncertain. Trimming removed 0 bases from V and 4 bases from J, with 7 bases in between. This CDR3 contains 14 residues. Germline loops: CDR1 SGHRS, CDR2 YFSETQ. CDR3 nucleotides: TGCGCCAGCAGCTTGGACTACGGCACCGGGGAGCTGTTTTTT. Its translation is CASSLDYGTGELFF.

A few counts support this clonotype. CDR3 DNA sequence: TGTGCCAGTAGTACCTTGGACAGGGAAGCCTACGAGCAGTACTTC. Translating it yields CASSTLDREAYEQYF. The chain carries TRBV19 and TRBJ2-7, with 8 bases that match TRBD1. This CDR3 comprises 15 residues. From germline, CDR1 is LNHDA and CDR2 SQIVND (reference sequence). The ends lost 4 bases at V and 2 bases at J; junction bases unmatched: 7.

In this sample, this clonotype turned up many times. The chain couples TRBV10-3 to TRBJ2-5; maybe TRBD1 (6 bases). This CDR3 contains 15 residues. In germline, CDR1 is ENHRY, CDR2 SYGVKD. V lost 6 bases and J lost 4, with 18 bases in between. CDR3 region: CAIRDSTGLGETQYF. In DNA form, the CDR3 reads TGTGCCATCAGGGACAGTACGGGGCTGGGAGAGACCCAGTACTTC.

This clonotype was counted ten times or more. V gene TRBV9 combines with J gene TRBJ2-3; either TRBD1 or TRBD2 may supply D (5 bases each). Per germline, CDR1 SGDLS and CDR2 YYNGEE. This CDR3 has 13 amino acids. V lost 5 bases, J lost 9 bases, and 16 bases lay in between. This CDR3 reads CASSRGDGTTQYF. Written as DNA, the CDR3 is TGTGCCAGCAGTCGGGGTGATGGGACGACGCAGTATTTT.

Many counts were recorded for this clonotype. This chain joins TRBV29-1 and TRBJ2-2; D might be TRBD1 (5 bases). Trimming stripped 4 bases from V and 5 bases from J, with 11 bases between. CDR3 length equals 13 residues. In germline, CDR1 is SQVTM, CDR2 ANQGSEA. CDR3 region: CSVATAGTGELFF. The CDR3 DNA follows: TGCAGCGTTGCGACAGCCGGGACCGGGGAGCTGTTTTTT.

V gene TRBV28 combines with J gene TRBJ2-3; a possible D gene is TRBD2 (6 bases). V shed 5 bases and J shed 0 bases, with 12 bases lying between them. Germline lookup yields CDR1 MDHEN and CDR2 SYDVKM. This CDR3 contains 15 residues. The CDR3 sequence is CASSRWTTSTDTQYF. CDR3 coding DNA: TGTGCCAGCAGTAGATGGACTACTAGCACAGATACGCAGTATTTT.

On this clonotype: With a far larger clone one base away, a read error is the likely cause. The V gene is TRBV5-1, the J gene TRBJ2-1; 10 positions agree with TRBD2. Germline V gives CDR1 SGHRS, CDR2 YFSETQ. V gave up 0 bases and J gave up 9 bases; unmatched junction bases: 9. The length of the CDR3 is 16 residues. The CDR3 nucleotides read TGCGCCAGCAGCTTGGATCGAGCGGGAGGGTCGGGTGAGCAGTTCTTC. It translates to CASSLDRAGGSGEQFF. The complete variable domain, with remaining parts taken from reference TRBV5-1 and TRBJ2-1, reads KAGVTQTPRYLIKTRGQQVTLSCSPISGHRSVSWYQQTPGQGLQFLFEYFSETQRNKGNFPGRFSGRQFSNSRSEMNVSTLELGDSALYLCASSLDRAGGSGEQFFGPGTRLTVL.

In regard to this clonotype: The likely explanation is a read error, given a far larger clone one base away. The CDR3 coding sequence is TGCGCCAGCAGTTCTAGCTCCTACGAGCAGTTCTTC. Translation: CASSSSSYEQFF. The chain carries TRBV5-1 and TRBJ2-1, with D tentatively TRBD2 (5 bases). Germline V gives CDR1 SGHRS, CDR2 YFSETQ. The V gene lost 5 bases and the J gene lost 10 bases, with 13 bases spanning the gap. The CDR3 is made up of 12 amino acids. The full variable domain, its missing parts supplied by reference TRBV5-1 and TRBJ2-1, is KAGVTQTPRYLIKTRGQQVTLSCSPISGHRSVSWYQQTPGQGLQFLFEYFSETQRNKGNFPGRFSGRQFSNSRSEMNVSTLELGDSALYLCASSSSSYEQFFGPGTRLTVL.

The chain links TRBV5-1 to TRBJ2-7; TRBD2 aligns across 8 bases. CDR1 SGHRS and CDR2 YFSETQ come from the germline V gene. The CDR3 loop spans 16 amino acids. V shed 4 bases, J shed 0 bases, and the junction held 9 bases outside the gene matches. The CDR3 loop reads CASSGGRSQSSYEQYF. The DNA for the CDR3 is TGCGCCAGCAGCGGCGGGAGGTCTCAAAGCTCCTACGAGCAGTACTTC.

This clonotype was observed at least ten times. V usage is TRBV3-1 and J usage is TRBJ2-5; D is uncertain. Trimming stripped 1 base from V and 7 bases from J, with 10 bases between. Germline CDR1 LGHDT, CDR2 YNNKEL (reference sequence). The CDR3 is 13 residues long. The DNA of the CDR3 is TGTGCCAGCAGCCAAGGGCGATTGGGGACCCAGTACTTC. It yields the protein CASSQGRLGTQYF.

This clonotype was found many times. V usage is TRBV29-1 and J usage is TRBJ2-5; D remains unclear. This CDR3 has 11 residues. Germline CDR1 reads SQVTM; CDR2 reads ANQGSEA. The V end was cut by 6 bases, the J end by 2 bases, with 7 bases between. In DNA form, the CDR3 reads TGCAGCGTCTCAAGGCAAGAGACCCAGTACTTC. It is translated as CSVSRQETQYF.

The rearrangement joins TRBV18 to TRBJ2-7; D gene unclear. Trimming pared 2 bases from V and 7 bases from J, leaving 12 bases between. In germline, CDR1 is KGHSH, CDR2 LQKENI. CDR3 length equals 13 residues. CDR3 in amino acids: CASSPTRYREQYF. CDR3 nucleotides: TGTGCCAGCTCACCAACGAGGTATCGGGAGCAGTACTTC.

This clonotype occurred many times. The V call is TRBV23-1, the J call TRBJ2-5; D uncertain. TRBV23-1 is an ORF for which the function is uncertain. V was shortened by 6 bases and J by 0 bases, with 8 bases between the two germline ends. The CDR3 extends over 13 amino acids. The CDR3 region is CASRGSNQETQYF. The CDR3 nucleotides read TGCGCCAGCAGAGGGTCTAACCAAGAGACCCAGTACTTC.

V and J are TRBV11-2 and TRBJ1-1, with TRBD1 matching 12 bases. Germline-derived CDR1 and CDR2 are SGHAT and FQNNGV. V shed 0 bases, J shed 0 bases, and the junction held 2 bases outside the gene matches. The CDR3 length is 17 residues. This chain's CDR3 is CASSLEGQGAMNTEAFF. The CDR3 DNA sequence: TGTGCCAGCAGCTTAGAGGGACAGGGGGCAATGAACACTGAAGCTTTCTTT.

In its sample, this clonotype was seen many times. The rearrangement uses TRBV20-1 and TRBJ1-4; a possible D gene is TRBD1 (5 bases). Germline V gives CDR1 DFQATT, CDR2 SNEGSKA (reference sequence). Deletions cut 4 bases from V and 8 bases from J, with 20 bases between. The CDR3 extends over 15 amino acids. For the CDR3, the DNA is TGCAGTGCTAAGACGCCGGGACGCGGAGGGGAAAAACTGTTTTTT. Translation gives CSAKTPGRGGEKLFF.

This clonotype was seen many times. The rearrangement links TRBV4-2 to TRBJ2-1; 10 bases align to TRBD2. V lost 3 bases, J lost 3 bases, and 5 bases stayed unmatched. This CDR3 has 16 amino acids. CDR1 LGHNA and CDR2 YNFKEQ come from the germline V gene. CDR3 sequence: CASSQQLAGNYNEQFF. The CDR3 nucleotides are TGTGCCAGCAGCCAGCAACTAGCGGGAAACTACAATGAGCAGTTCTTC.

As for this clonotype: This could be a read error, since a much larger clone is one nucleotide away. This sequence joins TRBV30 and TRBJ1-1; D uncertain. This CDR3 spans 11 amino acids. The germline gives CDR1 GTSNPN, CDR2 SVGIG (reference sequence). The CDR3 DNA sequence: TGTGTCTGGAGGGCGAACACTGAAGCTTTCTTT. Protein: CVWRANTEAFF.

This clonotype was found many times. The J gene is TRBJ2-1, the V gene TRBV5-1, with a weak D call TRBD1 (5 bases). The CDR3 consists of 14 residues. Germline CDR1 SGHRS, CDR2 YFSETQ. V was shortened by 0 bases and J by 2 bases, with 6 bases between the two germline ends. The CDR3 here is CASSLGQTYNEQFF. The CDR3 region has the DNA TGCGCCAGCAGCTTGGGACAGACCTACAATGAGCAGTTCTTC.

A note on this clonotype: Possible read error: a much larger clone is one base away. V is TRBV19 and J is TRBJ2-1, with D possibly being TRBD2 (5 bases). The germline V gene has CDR1 LNHDA and CDR2 SQIVND (reference sequence). V was cut by 4 bases and J by 6 bases, with 13 bases left in between. The CDR3 is 14 residues long. The CDR3 region is CASSKWEKVNEQFF. In DNA form, the CDR3 reads TGTGCCAGTAGTAAGTGGGAGAAGGTCAATGAGCAGTTCTTC. Full variable domain (remainder filled in from reference TRBV19 and TRBJ2-1): DGGITQSPKYLFRKEGQNVTLSCEQNLNHDAMYWYRQDPGQGLRLIYYSQIVNDFQKGDIAEGYSVSREKKESFPLTVTSAQKNPTAFYLCASSKWEKVNEQFFGPGTRLTVL.

The genes are TRBV20-1 and TRBJ2-3, with TRBD2 matching 7 bases. The germline gives CDR1 DFQATT, CDR2 SNEGSKA (reference sequence). The CDR3 totals 15 residues. Germline trimming cut 0 bases from V and 2 bases from J; bases unmatched to any gene: 5. CDR3 bases: TGCAGTGCTAGAGACTCGCGGGAGTCCACAGATACGCAGTATTTT. This codes for CSARDSRESTDTQYF.

This clonotype occurred many times. The chain recombines TRBV12-3 or TRBV12-4 with TRBJ1-1, with TRBD1 as a possible D gene (6 bases). V lost 0 bases, J lost 5 bases, and 10 bases lay in between. This CDR3 has 14 amino acids. The CDR3 DNA sequence: TGTGCCAGCAGTTTAGCGAGGGGGATTACTGAAGCTTTCTTT. Translation gives CASSLARGITEAFF.

This clonotype was recorded many times. The V gene is TRBV9, the J gene TRBJ2-1; 7 bases are shared with TRBD2. In germline, CDR1 is SGDLS, CDR2 YYNGEE. CDR3 length equals 16 residues. With 1 base clipped from V and 4 bases from J, the junction kept 8 bases outside the gene matches. The CDR3 region has the DNA TGTGCCAGCAGCGTAAGTGGCGGGAGTGTTTACAATGAGCAGTTCTTC. The encoded protein is CASSVSGGSVYNEQFF.

This clonotype was seen more than once but under ten times. This chain uses TRBV12-3 or TRBV12-4 with TRBJ1-2; D is possibly TRBD1 (5 bases). The V end lost 5 bases, the J end lost 4 bases, and 14 bases lay between the germline ends. The CDR3 loop spans 14 amino acids. CDR3 DNA: TGTGCCAGCAGTCCTGGGACCGAGGTCTATGGCTACACCTTC. This translates into CASSPGTEVYGYTF.

In this sample, this clonotype turned up many times. The V and J genes are TRBV5-8 and TRBJ2-7; D ambiguous. The length of the CDR3 is 14 residues. Germline CDR1 and CDR2: SGHTS and YDEGEE. The germline V and J ends were trimmed by 0 bases and 2 bases, with 9 bases remaining between them. For the CDR3, the DNA is TGTGCCAGCAGCTTGGTTGGGGTAACCTACGAGCAGTACTTC. Translating it yields CASSLVGVTYEQYF. The variable domain in full, completed from reference TRBV5-8 and TRBJ2-7, reads EAGVTQSPTHLIKTRGQQATLRCSPISGHTSVYWYQQALGLGLQFLLWYDEGEERNRGNFPPRFSGRQFPNYSSELNVNALELEDSALYLCASSLVGVTYEQYFGPGTRLTVT.